Sequencing of this T cell receptor beta chain was carried out in a study of CD8 T cells in Susac syndrome. When the RNA was reverse transcribed, random hexamers were used with an input of roughly 0.5 to 1 ug. Amplification of the TCR beta CDR3 was carried out by immunoSEQ multiplex PCR, which spanned a total of 54 Vbeta and 13 Jbeta segments. TCRdb re-analysed the immunoSEQ multiplex PCR reads in MiXCR, keeping a single row per CDR3 protein. The data contain some 200,000 distinct CDR3 sequences, roughly 96% of them singletons. The CDR3 spans 13 residues. Between the trimmed V and J ends, which lost 0 bases and 10 bases, there was a span of 11 bases. CDR1 is SGDLS and CDR2 is YYNGEE in the germline V gene.

The material sequenced was CD4+ T cells from PBMCs. The chain joins TRBV9 to TRBJ2-1; D ambiguous. This TCR was sampled from a human donor with multiple sclerosis. In DNA form, the CDR3 reads TGTGCCAGCAGCGTAGTCGACTCTGTGGAGCAGTTCTTC. This encodes CASSVVDSVEQFF. Full variable domain (missing parts from reference TRBV9 and TRBJ2-1): DSGVTQTPKHLITATGQRVTLRCSPRSGDLSVYWYQQSLDQGLQFLIQYYNGEERAKGNILERFSAQQFPDLHSELNLSSLELGDSALYFCASSVVDSVEQFFGPGTRLTVL.